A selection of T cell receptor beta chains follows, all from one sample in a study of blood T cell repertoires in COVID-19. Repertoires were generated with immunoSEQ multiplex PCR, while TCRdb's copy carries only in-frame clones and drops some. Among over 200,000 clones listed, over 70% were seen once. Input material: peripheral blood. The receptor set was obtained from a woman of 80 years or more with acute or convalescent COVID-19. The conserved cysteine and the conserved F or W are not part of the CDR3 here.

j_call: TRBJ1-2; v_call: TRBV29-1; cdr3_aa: SVVGQNYGYT
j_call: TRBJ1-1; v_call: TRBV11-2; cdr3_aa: ASSPRPGSNTEAF
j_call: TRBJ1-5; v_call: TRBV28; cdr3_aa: ASSRPGTASQPQH
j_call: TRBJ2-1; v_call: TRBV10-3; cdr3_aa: AISDLAGAYNEQF
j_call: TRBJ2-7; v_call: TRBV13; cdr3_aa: ASSSKTGVYEQY
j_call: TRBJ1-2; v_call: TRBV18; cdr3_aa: ASSYGTGGTYGYT
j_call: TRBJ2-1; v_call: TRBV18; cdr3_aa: ASSPSGIGQIVDNGQF
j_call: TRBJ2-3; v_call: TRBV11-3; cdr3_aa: ASSLDRVDTQY
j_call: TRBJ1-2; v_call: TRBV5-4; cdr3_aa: ASSPGGGADYGYT
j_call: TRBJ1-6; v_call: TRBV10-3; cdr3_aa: AIRTEVQGSSPLH
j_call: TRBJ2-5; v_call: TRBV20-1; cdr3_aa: SASYWRAGVETQY
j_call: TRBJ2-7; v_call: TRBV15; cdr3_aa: ATSRDSTSRD
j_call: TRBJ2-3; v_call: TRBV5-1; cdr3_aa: ASSQQGFITDTQY
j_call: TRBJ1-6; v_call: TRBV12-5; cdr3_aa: ASGLAKGGVPPLH
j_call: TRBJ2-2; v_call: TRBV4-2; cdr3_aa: ASRRSEQGNTGELF
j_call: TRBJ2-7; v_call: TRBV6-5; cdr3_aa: ASRRTGEGYEQY
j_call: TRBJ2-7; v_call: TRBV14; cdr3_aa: ASSPKWAGGSSYEQY
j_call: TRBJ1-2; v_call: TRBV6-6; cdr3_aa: ASSSRDSRNYGYT
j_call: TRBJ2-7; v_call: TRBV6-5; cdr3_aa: ASSQGDPYEQY
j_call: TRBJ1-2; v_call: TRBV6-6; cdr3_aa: ASSSWRTGGNYGYT
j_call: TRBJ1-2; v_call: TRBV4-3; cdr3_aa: ASSQPDRVGGYT
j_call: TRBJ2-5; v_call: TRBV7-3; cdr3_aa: ASSLTGSRLETQY
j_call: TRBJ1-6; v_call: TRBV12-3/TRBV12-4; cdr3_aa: ASSFAVNSPLH
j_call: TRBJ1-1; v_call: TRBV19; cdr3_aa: ASREQGISEAF
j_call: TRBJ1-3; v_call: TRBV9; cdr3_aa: ASSVAQGGNTIY
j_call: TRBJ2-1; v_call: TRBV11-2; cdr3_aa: ASSLAGLAGGNEQF
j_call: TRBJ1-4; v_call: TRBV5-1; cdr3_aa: ASSTGQPSTNEKLF
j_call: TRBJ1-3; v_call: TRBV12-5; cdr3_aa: ASGPGQGSGNTIY
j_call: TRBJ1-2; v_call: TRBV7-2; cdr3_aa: ASSLDRGRGGYT
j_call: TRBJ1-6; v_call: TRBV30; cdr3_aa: AWSGPGQLGNSPLH
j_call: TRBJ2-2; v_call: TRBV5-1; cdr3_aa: ASSLQWWPGGLTGELF
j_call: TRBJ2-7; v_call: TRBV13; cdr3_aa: ASSLGGRGAGEQY
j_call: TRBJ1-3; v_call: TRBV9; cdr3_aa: ASSATDRTGNTIY
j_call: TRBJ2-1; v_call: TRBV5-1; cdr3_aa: ASSSGTQMNEQF
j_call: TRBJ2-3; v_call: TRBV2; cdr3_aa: ATLPETSTDTQY
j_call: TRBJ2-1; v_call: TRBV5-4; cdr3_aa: ASSYQYNEQF
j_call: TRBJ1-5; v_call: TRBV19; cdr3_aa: ASSMEGAGGNQPQH
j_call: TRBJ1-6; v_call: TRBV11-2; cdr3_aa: ASSSRGGSPLH
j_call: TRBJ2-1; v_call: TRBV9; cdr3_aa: ASSVGLAGYNEQF
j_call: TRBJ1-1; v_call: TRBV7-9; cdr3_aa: ASSFGQEEGEAF
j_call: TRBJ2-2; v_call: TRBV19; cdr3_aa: ASTTGGNTGELF
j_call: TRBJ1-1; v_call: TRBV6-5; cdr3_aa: ASNPPGRNTEAF